This T cell receptor (beta chain) derives from a study of high-grade serous ovarian cancer treatment subgroups. Overall study: Mean per sample: around 14,000 reads, more than 6,500 unique TCR beta rearrangements.

Tumor samples were obtained before definitive surgery or chemotherapy. Only in-frame clones appear in the TCRdb table, and some are missing; sequencing was by immunoSEQ multiplex PCR. The table has under 30,000 clones, about 86% seen once. Germline V gene sequence: CDR1 SGHAT, CDR2 FQDESV (reference sequence). V lost 1 base, J lost 9 bases, and 7 bases lay in between. The CDR3 runs 12 residues. Study-wide findings and caveats: TCR relatedness rose with neoantigen level and trended with mutation load.

For this clone: Its target is unknown.

The sequenced material came from tumor tissue. The chain couples TRBV11-1 to TRBJ2-1, with D unclear. The clonotype was recovered from a human donor with high-grade serous ovarian cancer. The CDR3 sequence is CASSLGVVEQFF. In DNA, the CDR3 is TGTGCCAGCAGCTTAGGCGTGGTTGAGCAGTTCTTC. Full variable domain (outside the CDR3, taken from reference TRBV11-1 and TRBJ2-1): EAEVAQSPRYKITEKSQAVAFWCDPISGHATLYWYRQILGQGPELLVQFQDESVVDDSQLPKDRFSAERLKGVDSTLKIQPAELGDSAMYLCASSLGVVEQFFGPGTRLTVL.